These 29 T cell receptor beta chains originate from one sample sequenced in a study of early T cells in non-severe SARS-CoV-2 infection. Using its own MiXCR run on the 5' RACE reads, TCRdb lists one record per CDR3 protein. The table shows roughly 36,000 distinct CDR3 sequences, with less than 6% occurring only once. Material for sequencing was whole blood. The receptors here all came from an adult who was a healthcare worker with PCR-confirmed SARS-CoV-2 infection or an uninfected control (not recorded which).

This clonotype was counted at least ten times. DNA of the CDR3: TGTGCCAGCAGCCGGGACAGTTACTACGAGCAGTACTTC. Residues: CASSRDSYYEQYF. The chain couples TRBV12-3 or TRBV12-4 to TRBJ2-7; 7 nucleotides align to TRBD1. V trimming: 6 bases; J trimming: 3 bases; junction bases outside the gene matches: 5. The CDR3 has 13 amino acids.

This clonotype was seen a handful of times. The rearrangement uses TRBV9 and TRBJ2-3, with unresolved D. V lost 4 bases and J lost 0, with 15 bases in between. The germline CDR1 and CDR2 sequences are SGDLS and YYNGEE. CDR3 length: 16 residues. As DNA, the CDR3 is TGTGCCAGCAGCCCCCGACTGGAATCTAGCACAGATACGCAGTATTTT. Encoded protein: CASSPRLESSTDTQYF. The entire variable domain, with the rest obtained from reference TRBV9 and TRBJ2-3, is as follows: DSGVTQTPKHLITATGQRVTLRCSPRSGDLSVYWYQQSLDQGLQFLIQYYNGEERAKGNILERFSAQQFPDLHSELNLSSLELGDSALYFCASSPRLESSTDTQYFGPGTRLTVL.

A note on this clonotype: A much larger clone differs from this one at a single base, so this may be a read error. The chain has TRBV20-1 and TRBJ2-1; TRBD2 is a possible D gene (7 bases). With the DNA end fitting TRBJ2-7 better, the J assignment may be wrong. The germline CDR1 and CDR2 sequences are DFQATT and SNEGSKA (reference sequence). This CDR3 region has 15 residues. The CDR3, as DNA: TGCAGTGCTACCCTGGGAGGGGGTTACTACAATGAGCAGTACTTC. It yields the protein CSATLGGGYYNEQYF.

This clonotype was detected many times. The rearrangement uses TRBV28 and TRBJ2-7; 9 bases fit TRBD1. With 5 bases clipped from V and 6 bases from J, the junction kept 5 bases outside the gene matches. The CDR3 spans 13 residues. Germline CDR1 and CDR2: MDHEN and SYDVKM. CDR3 loop: CASSIGTGFEQYF. The CDR3 region has the DNA TGTGCCAGCAGTATTGGGACAGGGTTCGAGCAGTACTTC.

This chain joins TRBV6-2 or TRBV6-3 and TRBJ2-7; TRBD2 aligns across 10 bases. V trimming: 4 bases; J trimming: 3 bases; junction bases outside the gene matches: 6. The CDR3 sequence is 15 residues long. CDR1 is MNHEY, CDR2 SVGEGT, per germline. As DNA, the CDR3 is TGTGCCAGCAGTTCCCGTAGCGGGGGGAACTACGAGCAGTACTTC. Its protein is CASSSRSGGNYEQYF.

This clonotype was seen repeatedly, ten times or more. As DNA, the CDR3 is TGTGCCAGCAGCTTTGCAGGGTCGGCTCAGCCCCAGCATTTT. It specifies CASSFAGSAQPQHF. The V gene is TRBV7-2, the J gene TRBJ1-5, with D perhaps TRBD1 (5 bases). The germline V gene has CDR1 SGHTA and CDR2 FQGNSA. V lost 3 bases, J lost 6 bases, and 12 bases lay in between. This CDR3 spans 14 amino acids. Complete variable domain (other parts from reference TRBV7-2 and TRBJ1-5): GAGVSQSPSNKVTEKGKDVELRCDPISGHTALYWYRQSLGQGLEFLIYFQGNSAPDKSGLPSDRFSAERTGGSVSTLTIQRTQQEDSAVYLCASSFAGSAQPQHFGDGTRLSIL.

This clonotype was observed a few times. The chain recombines TRBV20-1 with TRBJ2-7; TRBD1 agrees at 8 bases. Germline-derived CDR1 and CDR2 are DFQATT and SNEGSKA (reference sequence). The ends lost 2 bases at V and 0 bases at J; junction bases unmatched: 3. This CDR3 has 14 residues. The CDR3 sequence: CSARTDRVSYEQYF. The CDR3 DNA reads as TGCAGTGCTAGAACGGACAGGGTCTCCTACGAGCAGTACTTC.

The rearrangement uses TRBV5-1 and TRBJ2-3; 7 bases align to TRBD1. The CDR3 is 15 residues long. Germline V CDR1 and CDR2: SGHRS, YFSETQ. Trimming removed 6 bases from V and 2 bases from J; junction bases left unmatched: 9. Here the CDR3 reads CASKGGQAYTDTQYF. DNA of the CDR3: TGCGCCAGCAAGGGTGGACAGGCCTACACAGATACGCAGTATTTT.

In its sample, this clonotype was seen a few times. This clone may be a read error of a much larger clone one base away. The rearrangement uses TRBV9 and TRBJ2-2; the D gene is possibly TRBD2 (6 bases). The CDR3 has 14 amino acids. The V gene's germline CDR1 is SGDLS and CDR2 YYNGEE. CDR3 nucleotide sequence: TGTGCCAGCAGCGTAGGAGGGATCGGCGGGGAGCTGATTTTT. Amino acids: CASSVGGIGGELIF.

This clonotype was recorded many times. The gene calls are TRBV2 and TRBJ2-7; 9 positions agree with TRBD1. The CDR3 totals 12 residues. Germline CDR1 reads SNHLY; CDR2 reads FYNNEI. The ends lost 11 bases at V and 4 bases at J; junction bases unmatched: 6. The CDR3: CASQDRGYEQYF. The CDR3 coding sequence is TGTGCCTCACAGGACAGGGGATACGAGCAGTACTTC.

The J gene is TRBJ1-5, the V gene TRBV6-2 or TRBV6-3; D is unresolved. Deletions cut 5 bases from V and 6 bases from J, with 11 bases between. CDR3 size: 13 residues. The germline V gene has CDR1 MNHEY and CDR2 SVGEGT. The CDR3 sequence: CASSRQTIQPQHF. In DNA, the CDR3 is TGTGCCAGCAGTCGGCAAACGATTCAGCCCCAGCATTTT.

V and J are TRBV30 and TRBJ1-1, with D unresolved. Trimming removed 2 bases from V and 7 bases from J, with 8 bases in between. This CDR3 spans 11 amino acids. Germline-derived CDR1 and CDR2 are GTSNPN and SVGIG (reference sequence). CDR3 nucleotide sequence: TGTGCCTGGAGTCCCACACGTGAAGCTTTCTTT. Its protein product is CAWSPTREAFF.

The gene calls are TRBV12-3 or TRBV12-4 and TRBJ2-6; tentatively, D is TRBD1 (6 bases). This CDR3 has 18 amino acids. Trimming pared 5 bases from V and 0 bases from J, leaving 17 bases between. CDR3 DNA sequence: TGTGCCAGCAGTGCCCCCGGGACACGACACTCTGGGGCCAACGTCCTGACTTTC. Protein sequence: CASSAPGTRHSGANVLTF.

Note on this clonotype: A much larger clone lies a single base off, so this may be a read error. The chain carries TRBV9 and TRBJ2-3; 9 bases are a match to TRBD2. This CDR3 has 15 residues. CDR1 and CDR2 from the germline V gene are SGDLS and YYNGEE. The CDR3 DNA sequence: TGTGCCAGCAACCTGGCGGGGGGGATCTCAGATTCGCAGTATTTT. It is translated as CASNLAGGISDSQYF.

This clonotype was counted at least ten times. Mismatch with germline at one junction end may stem from a read error. The chain is built from TRBV25-1 and TRBJ2-7, with 8 bases lining up with TRBD1. The germline gives CDR1 MGHDK, CDR2 SYGVNS. The CDR3 has 14 residues. This CDR3 is CASSEVSGQEIPVF. CDR3 sequence (DNA): TGTGCCAGCAGTGAAGTATCGGGACAGGAGATCCCCGTCTTC.

This clonotype was picked up a small number of times. The chain is built from TRBV28 and TRBJ2-3, with TRBD1 matching over 11 bases. This CDR3 region has 17 residues. Germline loops: CDR1 MDHEN, CDR2 SYDVKM. V shed 8 bases, J shed 7 bases, and the junction held 17 bases outside the gene matches. The CDR3 protein is CASRPGGTGGKLNTQYF. The CDR3 coding sequence is TGTGCCAGCCGTCCCGGGGGGACAGGGGGAAAGTTGAATACGCAGTATTTT.

This clonotype occurred many times. CDR3 bases: TGCAGTGCCGGACAGGGCAATCAGCCCCAGCATTTT. Translation: CSAGQGNQPQHF. J is TRBJ1-5 and V is TRBV20-1; 7 bases fit TRBD1. V lost 6 bases to trimming and J lost 2 bases; unmatched junction nucleotides: 1. Germline CDR1 and CDR2: DFQATT and SNEGSKA (reference sequence). The CDR3 is 12 amino acids.

The CDR3 sequence: CASRAEGSTGELFF. The CDR3 DNA reads as TGTGCCAGCAGAGCCGAGGGAAGCACCGGGGAGCTGTTTTTT. The chain uses TRBV5-6 and TRBJ2-2; tentative D call: TRBD2 (5 bases). The CDR3 totals 14 residues. The germline V gene encodes CDR1 SGHDT and CDR2 YYEEEE. The ends were cut back, 5 bases at V and 4 bases at J, with 12 bases in the middle.

This clonotype was seen many times. The chain carries TRBV7-6 and TRBJ2-7, with 8 bases lining up with TRBD2. Germline V CDR1 and CDR2: SGHVS, FNYEAQ. V dropped 2 bases and J dropped 2; count of bases not matched to a gene: 14. The CDR3 loop spans 18 amino acids. The CDR3 DNA sequence: TGTGCCAGCAGCTTATTGGGTCATGCGGGGGGTACCACCTACGAGCAGTACTTC. Protein: CASSLLGHAGGTTYEQYF. The complete variable domain, with remaining parts taken from reference TRBV7-6 and TRBJ2-7, reads GAGVSQSPRYKVTKRGQDVALRCDPISGHVSLYWYRQALGQGPEFLTYFNYEAQQDKSGLPNDRFSAERPEGSISTLTIQRTEQRDSAMYRCASSLLGHAGGTTYEQYFGPGTRLTVT.

CDR3 amino acids: CASRRARGTTDTQYF. The CDR3 DNA reads as TGTGCCAGCAGGAGGGCCCGGGGGACCACAGATACGCAGTATTTT. V usage is TRBV28 and J usage is TRBJ2-3, with a tentative D call TRBD2 (6 bases). Trimming removed 6 bases from V and 2 bases from J, with 15 bases in between. Germline CDR1 MDHEN, CDR2 SYDVKM. The CDR3 contains 15 residues.

This clonotype was found a few times. The chain employs TRBV11-3 and TRBJ2-3, with D unclear. Trimming cost V 5 bases and J 10 bases, with 13 bases left between them. This CDR3 spans 12 amino acids. Germline-derived CDR1 and CDR2 are SGHNT and YENEEA. The CDR3 spells CASSPVTFSQYF. The CDR3 nucleotides are TGTGCCAGCAGCCCCGTGACGTTTTCGCAGTATTTT.

This clonotype was observed many times. The chain is built from TRBV25-1 and TRBJ2-7; D gene unclear. There are 11 residues in the CDR3. Trimming took 3 bases from V and 3 from J, leaving 3 bases between them. CDR1 is MGHDK, CDR2 SYGVNS, per germline. The chain's CDR3 is CASSDHYEQYF. The CDR3 DNA sequence: TGTGCCAGCAGTGACCACTACGAGCAGTACTTC.

This clonotype was counted many times. The V call is TRBV3-1, the J call TRBJ2-6; TRBD2 matches 7 bases. The CDR3 spans 18 residues. The V gene's germline CDR1 is LGHDT and CDR2 YNNKEL (reference sequence). V shed 0 bases and J 2 bases; nucleotides not matched to a gene: 7. Here the CDR3 reads CASSQDQRGRAGANVLTF. DNA for the CDR3: TGTGCCAGCAGCCAAGATCAGCGGGGCCGGGCTGGGGCCAACGTCCTGACTTTC.

This chain connects TRBV7-8 to TRBJ2-1; TRBD2 aligns across 11 bases. J lost 9 bases, V lost 5 bases, and 9 bases had no gene match. This CDR3 region has 15 residues. CDR1 and CDR2 from the germline V gene are SGHVS and FQNEAQ. CDR3 amino acids: CASSRETSGATEQFF. The CDR3 DNA is TGTGCCAGCAGCCGAGAGACTAGCGGGGCCACTGAGCAGTTCTTC.

The sample holds many counts of this clonotype. The genes are TRBV6-1 and TRBJ2-7; the D call may be TRBD1 or TRBD2 (6 bases each). In germline, CDR1 is MNHNS, CDR2 SASEGT. Trimming pared 3 bases from V and 3 bases from J, leaving 15 bases between. This CDR3 spans 15 amino acids. CDR3 amino acids: CASSDWGAAIYEQYF. CDR3 in DNA: TGTGCCAGCAGTGATTGGGGGGCCGCTATCTACGAGCAGTACTTC.

The chain combines TRBV20-1 with TRBJ2-1; D may be TRBD2 (6 bases). CDR3 length equals 14 residues. V was shortened by 6 bases and J by 7 bases, with 19 bases between the two germline ends. Germline V CDR1 and CDR2: DFQATT, SNEGSKA (reference sequence). The CDR3 region is CSAPRGSGRNEQFF. In DNA form, the CDR3 reads TGCAGTGCCCCCCGGGGTAGCGGACGAAATGAGCAGTTCTTC.

The sample holds many counts of this clonotype. The chain combines TRBV19 with TRBJ1-2; D is ambiguous. Trimming removed 5 bases from V and 4 bases from J, with 11 bases in between. The CDR3 extends over 13 amino acids. CDR1 is LNHDA, CDR2 SQIVND, per germline (reference sequence). For the CDR3, the DNA is TGTGCCAGTAGTGCCCCCCAGTCCTATGGCTACACCTTC. It encodes CASSAPQSYGYTF.

The chain uses TRBV5-4 and TRBJ2-5; no firm D call. The V and J ends lost 3 bases and 5 bases respectively, with 11 bases between them. Germline V gene data show CDR1 as SGHNT and CDR2 as YYREEE (reference sequence). This CDR3 has 13 residues. The CDR3 DNA reads TGTGCCAGCAGCTACGAACCGGGTGAGACCCAGTACTTC. Its protein is CASSYEPGETQYF.

CDR3 coding DNA: TGCGCCAGCAGCCAAGACATGGGACAAGGGAGCTACGAGCAGTACTTC. This sequence encodes CASSQDMGQGSYEQYF. The rearrangement uses TRBV4-3 and TRBJ2-7, with D tentatively TRBD1 (6 bases). Germline CDR1 and CDR2: LGHNA and YSLEER. The V end was cut by 0 bases, the J end by 3 bases, with 15 bases between. The CDR3 has 16 residues.